The 9 T cell receptor beta chains in this list originate from one sample, sequenced in a study of T cells in Graves' hyperthyroidism and ophthalmopathy. Template material for amplifying TCR beta CDR3 regions consisted of RNA transcripts. TCR CDR3 underwent first-round RT-PCR with the HTBI primer set. Each CDR3 protein gets one entry after TCRdb re-called the multiplex PCR reads with MiXCR. This repertoire shows fewer than 250,000 distinct CDR3 sequences, about 15% found once; its top ten account for around 30%. The sequenced sample consisted of blood. These receptors all come from a woman in her late teens or twenties with Graves' ophthalmopathy.

This clonotype was observed a handful of times. V and J are TRBV6-1 and TRBJ1-2; D gene ambiguous. Per the germline V gene, CDR1 is MNHNS and CDR2 is SASEGT. The V gene lost 6 bases and the J gene lost 1 base, with 15 bases spanning the gap. CDR3 length equals 15 residues. CDR3 residues: CASSPSTGFNYGYTF. CDR3 coding DNA: TGTGCCAGCAGCCCCTCTACCGGGTTTAACTATGGCTACACCTTC.

This clonotype was seen many times. V is TRBV19 and J is TRBJ2-3; maybe TRBD2 (5 bases). In germline, CDR1 is LNHDA, CDR2 SQIVND (reference sequence). Trimming removed 3 bases from V and 4 bases from J, with 17 bases in between. The CDR3 has 16 amino acids. As DNA, the CDR3 is TGTGCCAGTAGTATGAGAGGGCCGGAAGTGGCAGATACGCAGTATTTT. Protein product: CASSMRGPEVADTQYF.

CDR3 nucleotides: TGTGCCAGCAGTTATCCACCACGGGGACGGTTGAACACTGAAGCTTTCTTT. This codes for CASSYPPRGRLNTEAFF. The chain joins TRBV6-9 to TRBJ1-1, with D perhaps matching TRBD1 (5 bases). Trimming cost V 2 bases and J 0 bases, with 16 bases left between them. CDR1 and CDR2 from the germline V gene are MNHGY and SVAAGI. The CDR3 extends over 17 amino acids.

This clonotype occurred many times. This sequence joins TRBV30 and TRBJ1-1; D is undetermined. The CDR3 contains 13 residues. Trimming stripped 1 base from V and 5 bases from J, with 11 bases between. Germline V gene lookup returns CDR1 GTSNPN and CDR2 SVGIG (reference sequence). CDR3 region: CAWSGPPGTEAFF. The CDR3 DNA reads as TGTGCCTGGAGTGGCCCGCCGGGGACTGAAGCTTTCTTT.

This clonotype was counted ten times or more. The rearrangement links TRBV28 to TRBJ1-2; 7 positions agree with TRBD1. The trim removed 6 bases at V and 4 bases at J, leaving 14 bases unmatched. The CDR3 contains 16 residues. CDR1 MDHEN and CDR2 SYDVKM come from the germline V gene. This CDR3 reads CASSQLDRDAGYGYTF. CDR3 sequence (DNA): TGTGCCAGCAGCCAACTCGACAGGGACGCAGGCTATGGCTACACCTTC.

This clonotype was observed many times. The chain uses TRBV20-1 and TRBJ1-2; maybe TRBD1 (6 bases). The CDR3 spans 13 residues. CDR1 is DFQATT, CDR2 SNEGSKA, per germline (reference sequence). V was clipped by 8 bases and J by 0 bases, with 13 bases between them. Here the CDR3 reads CSPTTGTNYGYTF. The CDR3 bases are TGCAGTCCTACAACAGGGACTAACTATGGCTACACCTTC.

This clonotype was seen more than once but under ten times. This sequence joins TRBV5-1 and TRBJ1-6; D not resolved. Germline V gene sequence: CDR1 SGHRS, CDR2 YFSETQ. Between the trimmed V and J ends, which lost 0 bases and 0 bases, there was a span of 13 bases. The CDR3 contains 18 residues. CDR3 sequence reads: CASSLVGLSTSYNSPLHF. CDR3 sequence (DNA): TGCGCCAGCAGCTTGGTAGGGCTATCTACCTCCTATAATTCACCCCTCCACTTT. Full variable domain (outside the CDR3, taken from reference TRBV5-1 and TRBJ1-6): KAGVTQTPRYLIKTRGQQVTLSCSPISGHRSVSWYQQTPGQGLQFLFEYFSETQRNKGNFPGRFSGRQFSNSRSEMNVSTLELGDSALYLCASSLVGLSTSYNSPLHFGNGTRLTVT.

This clonotype has only a few counts. In nucleotides, the CDR3 is TGTGCCAGTAGTCTCCTGGGACAGGGCAATGAAAAACTGTTTTTT. This gives the protein CASSLLGQGNEKLFF. The J gene is TRBJ1-4, the V gene TRBV19, with 9 nucleotides matching TRBD1. CDR1 and CDR2 from the germline V gene are LNHDA and SQIVND (reference sequence). V was clipped by 5 bases and J by 5 bases; unmatched bases: 6. The CDR3 loop spans 15 amino acids. The entire variable domain, with the rest obtained from reference TRBV19 and TRBJ1-4, is as follows: DGGITQSPKYLFRKEGQNVTLSCEQNLNHDAMYWYRQDPGQGLRLIYYSQIVNDFQKGDIAEGYSVSREKKESFPLTVTSAQKNPTAFYLCASSLLGQGNEKLFFGSGTQLSVL.

This clonotype was seen many times. The genes are TRBV12-3 or TRBV12-4 and TRBJ2-7, with TRBD1 identical over 7 bases. The V gene end was trimmed by 4 bases and the J gene end by 1 base; junction bases not matched to a gene: 1. The CDR3 runs 13 residues. The CDR3 protein is CASSWTGSYEQYF. The CDR3 region has the DNA TGTGCCAGCAGTTGGACAGGTTCCTACGAGCAGTACTTC.